The subject of this entry is one T cell receptor (beta chain). The antigen remains unidentified. These data originate in a study of OX40 agonist ivuxolimab in advanced cancers. Whole-study context: Ivuxolimab, an antibody that agonizes OX40 (CD134), was administered to the patients. People in dose escalation had one of these cancers: hepatocellular carcinoma, melanoma, renal cell or head and neck cancer.

With 4 bases removed from V and 1 base from J, the gap between germline ends came to 7 bases. The CDR3 runs to 14 residues. Germline V gene data show CDR1 as SGHTA and CDR2 as FQGTGA. Some clones are missing from TCRdb's copy, which holds only in-frame ones; the method was immunoSEQ multiplex PCR. The sample contains about 73,000 clones, roughly 90% of which appear only once. General observations from the study: Antigen specificity was not determined for the expanded peripheral T cells.

At baseline, cycle 4 day 1, and cycle 7 day 1, blood was sampled. Sequenced here: CD4+ or CD8+ T cells sorted from blood, sampled in a trial of the OX40 agonist ivuxolimab. This receptor was taken from an adult with an advanced solid tumor such as melanoma, head and neck, liver or kidney cancer. The chain couples TRBV7-3 to TRBJ2-2; TRBD1 might be the D (5 bases). CDR3 nucleotides: TGTGCCAGCAGCTCTACAGGGAACACCGGGGAGCTGTTTTTT. It codes for CASSSTGNTGELFF.